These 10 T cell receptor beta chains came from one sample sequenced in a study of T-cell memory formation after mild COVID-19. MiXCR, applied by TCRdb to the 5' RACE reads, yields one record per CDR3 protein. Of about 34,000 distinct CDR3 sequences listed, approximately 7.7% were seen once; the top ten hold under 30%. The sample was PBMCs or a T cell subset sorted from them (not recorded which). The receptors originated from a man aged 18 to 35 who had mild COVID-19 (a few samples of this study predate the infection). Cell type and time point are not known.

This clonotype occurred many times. CDR3 loop: CASRRGSMGANVLTF. The DNA for the CDR3 is TGCGCCAGCAGACGGGGGTCGATGGGGGCCAACGTCCTGACTTTC. This rearrangement joins TRBV10-2 to TRBJ2-6; D is perhaps TRBD2 (6 bases). This CDR3 spans 15 amino acids. V was trimmed by 6 bases and J by 4 bases, leaving 13 bases between them. Germline CDR1 WSHSY, CDR2 SAAADI.

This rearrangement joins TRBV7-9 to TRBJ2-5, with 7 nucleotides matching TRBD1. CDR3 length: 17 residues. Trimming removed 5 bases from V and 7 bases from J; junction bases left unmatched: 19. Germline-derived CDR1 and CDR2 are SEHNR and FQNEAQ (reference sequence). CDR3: CASSLKGNRQGTVTQYF. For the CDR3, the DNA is TGTGCCAGCAGCCTAAAGGGAAATCGACAGGGCACCGTGACCCAGTACTTC. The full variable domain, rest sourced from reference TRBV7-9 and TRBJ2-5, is DTGVSQNPRHKITKRGQNVTFRCDPISEHNRLYWYRQTLGQGPEFLTYFQNEAQLEKSRLLSDRFSAERPKGSFSTLEIQRTEQGDSAMYLCASSLKGNRQGTVTQYFGPGTRLLVL.

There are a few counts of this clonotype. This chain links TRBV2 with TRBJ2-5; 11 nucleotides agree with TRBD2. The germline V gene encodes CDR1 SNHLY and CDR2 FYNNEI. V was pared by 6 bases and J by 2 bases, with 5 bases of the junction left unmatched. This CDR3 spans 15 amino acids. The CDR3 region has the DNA TGTGCCAGCAGCACTGGGACTAGCGGACAAGAGACCCAGTACTTC. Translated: CASSTGTSGQETQYF.

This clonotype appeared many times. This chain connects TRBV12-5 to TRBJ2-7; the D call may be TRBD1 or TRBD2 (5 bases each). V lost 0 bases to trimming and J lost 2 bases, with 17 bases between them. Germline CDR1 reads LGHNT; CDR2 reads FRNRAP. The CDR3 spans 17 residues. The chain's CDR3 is CASGLVRLTAEPYEQYF. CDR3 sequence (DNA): TGTGCTAGTGGTTTGGTACGATTGACAGCGGAACCCTACGAGCAGTACTTC.

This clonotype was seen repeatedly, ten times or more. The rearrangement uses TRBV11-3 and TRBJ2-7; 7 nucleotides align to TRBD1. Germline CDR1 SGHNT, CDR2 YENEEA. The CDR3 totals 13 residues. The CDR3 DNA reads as TGTGCCAGCAGCCTAGACAGGGACTACGAGCAGTACGTC. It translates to CASSLDRDYEQYV.

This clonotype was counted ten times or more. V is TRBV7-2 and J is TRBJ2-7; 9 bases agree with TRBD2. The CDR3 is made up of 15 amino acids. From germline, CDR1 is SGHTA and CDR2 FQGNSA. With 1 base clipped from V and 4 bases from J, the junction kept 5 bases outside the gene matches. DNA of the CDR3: TGTGCCAGCAGCTTAGTGGTGACTAGCGGTTACGAGCAGTACTTC. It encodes CASSLVVTSGYEQYF.

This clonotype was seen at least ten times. CDR3 loop: CASSLSSQGASEAFF. The DNA for the CDR3 is TGCGCCAGCAGCTTGTCCTCACAGGGGGCATCTGAAGCTTTCTTT. The genes are TRBV5-1 and TRBJ1-1; 9 positions agree with TRBD1. The CDR3 is made up of 15 amino acids. Trimming took 1 base from V and 6 from J; bases not matched to a gene: 7. Per the germline V gene, CDR1 is SGHRS and CDR2 is YFSETQ.

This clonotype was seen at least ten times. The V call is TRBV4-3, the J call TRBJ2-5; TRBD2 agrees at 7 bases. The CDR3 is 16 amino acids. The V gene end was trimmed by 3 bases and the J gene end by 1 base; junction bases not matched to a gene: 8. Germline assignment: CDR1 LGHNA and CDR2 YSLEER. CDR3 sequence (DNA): TGCGCCAGCAGCCATTTCGGAGCGGGGACCCAAGAGACCCAGTACTTC. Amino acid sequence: CASSHFGAGTQETQYF.

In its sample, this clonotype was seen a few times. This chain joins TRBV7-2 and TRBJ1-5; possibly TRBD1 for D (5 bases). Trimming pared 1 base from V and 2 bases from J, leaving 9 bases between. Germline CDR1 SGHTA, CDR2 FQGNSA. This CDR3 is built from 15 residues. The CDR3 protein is CASSLGQSGNQPQHF. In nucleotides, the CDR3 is TGTGCCAGCAGCTTAGGACAGAGCGGCAATCAGCCCCAGCATTTT.

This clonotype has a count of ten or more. The CDR3 protein is CASRNRDRDYEQYF. Written as DNA, the CDR3 is TGTGCCAGTCGAAACCGGGACAGAGATTACGAGCAGTACTTC. The V and J genes are TRBV5-5 and TRBJ2-7, with 7 bases fitting TRBD1. V dropped 8 bases and J dropped 4; count of bases not matched to a gene: 12. This CDR3 spans 14 amino acids. CDR1 and CDR2 (germline): SGHKS, YYEKEE (reference sequence).